This T cell receptor (beta chain) was found in a study of glioma-infiltrating T cells. This clonotype was recorded many times. The antigen remains unidentified. TCR alpha and beta CDR3 regions were amplified from RNA using iRepertoire nested multiplex PCR. TCRdb independently ran MiXCR on the multiplex PCR reads; one entry per CDR3 protein. The profile shows tens of thousands of distinct CDR3 sequences, 23% of them singletons. Study-wide findings and caveats: Above-expected tissue-blood divergence occurred in all gliomas, most in low-grade ones.

This TCR was sampled from a human donor with low-grade glioma or glioblastoma, undergoing nonglioma brain surgery, or in good health (not recorded which). Input material: glioma tissue, nonneoplastic brain tissue, or PBMCs (not recorded which).

The CDR3 DNA reads as TGTGCCAGCTCGGTAAGAGGGGGCAATGGCAATCAGCCCCAGCATTTT. This codes for CASSVRGGNGNQPQHF. This chain uses TRBV18 with TRBJ1-5; 7 positions agree with TRBD1. V trimming: 6 bases; J trimming: 2 bases; junction bases outside the gene matches: 10. Germline CDR1 reads KGHSH; CDR2 reads LQKENI. This CDR3 has 16 residues.